These 29 T cell receptor beta chains came from one sample sequenced in a study of shared clonotypes between healthy human individuals. Sequenced by immunoSEQ multiplex PCR; TCRdb stores in-frame clones only, minus some. The sample carries around 990,000 clones, 60% to 85% recorded once. Sequenced sample: memory CD4+ T cells from PBMCs. Subset: CD45RA-negative fraction. The receptors derive from a man between 18 and 35 years old in good health. Some clones in this sample may be carry-over from other donors' samples.

The chain combines TRBV6-5 with TRBJ1-2, with TRBD1 as a possible D gene (6 bases). V was clipped by 2 bases and J by 8 bases, with 15 bases between them. The CDR3 runs 14 residues. Germline CDR1 is MNHEY and CDR2 is SVGAGI. CDR3 amino acids: CASSYDSGTWGYTF. The CDR3 coding sequence is TGTGCCAGCAGTTACGACTCGGGGACATGGGGCTACACCTTC.

The V and J genes are TRBV7-9 and TRBJ1-2, with D possibly being TRBD1 (6 bases). Trimming removed 5 bases at V and 7 bases at J, with 11 bases between. Germline CDR1 and CDR2: SEHNR and FQNEAQ (reference sequence). This CDR3 is built from 12 residues. CDR3 DNA sequence: TGTGCCAGCAGCACAACAGGGCTTGGCTACACCTTC. It specifies CASSTTGLGYTF.

V and J are TRBV11-2 and TRBJ2-1, with D unclear. CDR1 SGHAT and CDR2 FQNNGV come from the germline V gene. The CDR3 is 13 residues long. V was cut by 3 bases and J by 5 bases, with 8 bases left in between. CDR3 loop: CASSFRRDNEQFF. The CDR3 region has the DNA TGTGCCAGCAGCTTTAGAAGAGACAATGAGCAGTTCTTC.

The chain employs TRBV6-6 and TRBJ1-2, with 9 bases fitting TRBD1. The V gene's germline CDR1 is MNHNY and CDR2 SVGAGI (reference sequence). Trimming took 5 bases from V and 7 from J; bases not matched to a gene: 5. The CDR3 is 13 amino acids. For the CDR3, the DNA is TGTGCCAGCAGTCAAGACAGGGGGACTGGCTACACCTTC. Protein product: CASSQDRGTGYTF.

This clone was counted at least ten times. The chain employs TRBV27 and TRBJ2-1, with unresolved D. Germline-derived CDR1 and CDR2 are MNHEY and SMNVEV (reference sequence). The CDR3 has 15 amino acids. Trimming removed 8 bases at V and 1 base at J, with 15 bases between. This CDR3 is CASHSPFGSYNEQFF. The DNA for the CDR3 is TGTGCCAGCCATTCTCCCTTCGGTTCCTACAATGAGCAGTTCTTC.

The V and J genes are TRBV28 and TRBJ2-6; D may be TRBD1 (7 bases). V was shortened by 3 bases and J by 4 bases, with 16 bases between the two germline ends. There are 17 residues in the CDR3. Germline V gene data show CDR1 as MDHEN and CDR2 as SYDVKM. The CDR3 DNA reads as TGTGCCAGCAGTTTCCAGACAGGGCGGGACGGGGCCAACGTCCTGACTTTC. This codes for CASSFQTGRDGANVLTF.

V gene TRBV5-1 combines with J gene TRBJ2-7, with D maybe TRBD2 (6 bases). V lost 6 bases to trimming and J lost 1 base, with 17 bases between them. Germline V lookup: CDR1 SGHRS, CDR2 YFSETQ. CDR3 size: 15 residues. The CDR3, as DNA: TGCGCCAGCACCGACGGCGGGACGGTATCCTACGAGCAGTACTTC. Amino acids: CASTDGGTVSYEQYF.

The V call is TRBV2, the J call TRBJ1-3, with no clear D. V was trimmed by 6 bases and J by 1 base, leaving 10 bases between them. This CDR3 has 14 residues. CDR1 and CDR2 (germline): SNHLY, FYNNEI. The CDR3 coding sequence is TGTGCCAGCAGCCCATGGAATTCTGGAAACACCATATATTTT. This gives the protein CASSPWNSGNTIYF.

The chain carries TRBV9 and TRBJ2-5; weak D call: TRBD2 (5 bases). This CDR3 has 15 residues. The germline CDR1 and CDR2 sequences are SGDLS and YYNGEE. The V end lost 3 bases, the J end lost 1 base, and 13 bases lay between the germline ends. The CDR3 region is CASSAISGAQETQYF. As DNA, the CDR3 is TGTGCCAGCAGCGCCATAAGCGGAGCCCAAGAGACCCAGTACTTC.

The sample holds one count of this clone. V gene TRBV6-6 combines with J gene TRBJ1-5; D is uncertain. The CDR3 extends over 11 amino acids. Germline assignment: CDR1 MNHNY and CDR2 SVGAGI (reference sequence). With 4 bases removed from V and 11 bases from J, the gap between germline ends came to 9 bases. CDR3: CASSSRKAQHF. In DNA, the CDR3 is TGTGCCAGCAGTTCCCGAAAGGCCCAGCATTTT.

The chain carries TRBV18 and TRBJ2-4, with TRBD1 matching 7 bases. This CDR3 has 16 residues. Germline V lookup: CDR1 KGHSH, CDR2 LQKENI. V shed 1 base and J 4 bases; nucleotides not matched to a gene: 7. In nucleotides, the CDR3 is TGTGCCAGCTCACCACAGTACGGACAGGTTAAAAACATTCAGTACTTC. It specifies CASSPQYGQVKNIQYF.

The rearrangement links TRBV5-1 to TRBJ1-1, with 7 bases fitting TRBD1. Trimming cost V 4 bases and J 3 bases; bases outside gene matches: 9. Germline V CDR1 and CDR2: SGHRS, YFSETQ. The CDR3 spans 15 residues. DNA for the CDR3: TGCGCCAGCAGCCAATGGGGGCAGGGGGACACTGAAGCTTTCTTT. The encoded protein is CASSQWGQGDTEAFF.

The chain joins TRBV30 to TRBJ2-7, with 8 bases lining up with TRBD2. The trim removed 3 bases at V and 0 bases at J, leaving 7 bases unmatched. The CDR3 length is 15 residues. Germline values: CDR1 GTSNPN, CDR2 SVGIG (reference sequence). Written as DNA, the CDR3 is TGTGCCTGGAGCCTAGCGGGCTTCCTCTCCTACGAGCAGTACTTC. Its protein product is CAWSLAGFLSYEQYF.

The rearrangement uses TRBV6-6 and TRBJ1-1; D possibly corresponds to TRBD1 (5 bases). The CDR3 extends over 13 amino acids. V gave up 4 bases and J gave up 5 bases, with 11 bases separating them. In germline, CDR1 is MNHNY, CDR2 SVGAGI (reference sequence). The CDR3 loop is CASSWGGGTEAFF. The CDR3 DNA reads as TGTGCCAGCAGTTGGGGGGGTGGGACTGAAGCTTTCTTT.

The genes are TRBV18 and TRBJ1-3; D call uncertain. The CDR3 totals 15 residues. Per the germline V gene, CDR1 is KGHSH and CDR2 is LQKENI. V lost 3 bases, J lost 1 base, and 10 bases lay in between. Here the CDR3 reads CASSPGSWSGNTIYF. CDR3 coding DNA: TGTGCCAGCTCACCCGGGTCCTGGTCTGGAAACACCATATATTTT. Full variable domain (missing parts from reference TRBV18 and TRBJ1-3): NAGVMQNPRHLVRRRGQEARLRCSPMKGHSHVYWYRQLPEEGLKFMVYLQKENIIDESGMPKERFSAEFPKEGPSILRIQQVVRGDSAAYFCASSPGSWSGNTIYFGEGSWLTVV.

V is TRBV4-1 and J is TRBJ1-5; no clear D gene. The V gene's germline CDR1 is MGHRA and CDR2 YSYEKL. The CDR3 is made up of 16 amino acids. Between the trimmed V and J ends, which lost 0 bases and 7 bases, there was a span of 16 bases. The CDR3 protein is CASSQDRFSRGQPQHF. CDR3 bases: TGCGCCAGCAGCCAAGATCGGTTCTCACGAGGGCAGCCCCAGCATTTT.

J is TRBJ1-4 and V is TRBV5-1; D not certain. The CDR3 is 14 residues long. Looked up from germline, CDR1 is SGHRS and CDR2 is YFSETQ. V was shortened by 0 bases and J by 5 bases, with 8 bases between the two germline ends. The CDR3 sequence is CASSLVPQNEKLFF. CDR3 DNA sequence: TGCGCCAGCAGCTTGGTTCCACAGAATGAAAAACTGTTTTTT.

The chain joins TRBV4-2 to TRBJ2-5; D is perhaps TRBD2 (5 bases). The CDR3 is 16 residues long. V gave up 3 bases and J gave up 2 bases, with 16 bases separating them. CDR1 is LGHNA and CDR2 is YNFKEQ in the germline V gene. The CDR3 loop is CASSHSRSRGQETQYF. The CDR3 DNA reads as TGTGCCAGCAGCCATTCGAGAAGCCGGGGACAAGAGACCCAGTACTTC.

J is TRBJ1-1 and V is TRBV28; 8 bases match TRBD1. This CDR3 has 12 amino acids. CDR1 is MDHEN and CDR2 is SYDVKM in the germline V gene. J was trimmed by 11 bases and V by 2 bases; bases with no gene match: 4. CDR3 loop: CASSLGWTGAFF. CDR3 in DNA: TGTGCCAGCAGTTTAGGGTGGACAGGGGCTTTCTTT.

The gene calls are TRBV4-2 and TRBJ1-1, with D perhaps matching TRBD1 (6 bases). CDR1 and CDR2 (germline): LGHNA, YNFKEQ. V was cut by 0 bases and J by 3 bases, with 11 bases left in between. CDR3 size: 15 residues. CDR3: CASSQDAGGYTEAFF. CDR3 DNA sequence: TGTGCCAGCAGCCAAGATGCCGGGGGCTACACTGAAGCTTTCTTT.

Details on this clone: Additional DNA sequences in this sample encode the identical CDR3. The V and J genes are TRBV7-8 and TRBJ1-1; possibly TRBD1 for D (5 bases). Germline V gene lookup returns CDR1 SGHVS and CDR2 FQNEAQ. The length of the CDR3 is 14 residues. Trimming shortened V by 1 base and J by 2 bases, and 8 bases separated the two germline ends. The CDR3 loop is CASSLVGGNTEAFF. CDR3 sequence (DNA): TGTGCCAGCAGCTTAGTTGGGGGTAACACTGAAGCTTTCTTT.

The rearrangement links TRBV4-1 to TRBJ1-1; a weak D match, TRBD1 (6 bases). Trimming shortened V by 1 base and J by 3 bases, and 21 bases separated the two germline ends. This CDR3 is 18 amino acids long. The germline V gene encodes CDR1 MGHRA and CDR2 YSYEKL. CDR3 residues: CASSQGGSGRGSDTEAFF. As DNA, the CDR3 is TGCGCCAGCAGCCAAGGAGGGTCGGGCAGGGGCTCAGACACTGAAGCTTTCTTT.

This clone was counted between two and nine times. The rearrangement uses TRBV5-6 and TRBJ2-7; D possibly uses TRBD1 or TRBD2 (5 bases each). The CDR3 has 14 residues. V was clipped by 4 bases and J by 2 bases, with 13 bases between them. Germline assignment: CDR1 SGHDT and CDR2 YYEEEE. CDR3 region: CASSGDPTAYEQYF. The CDR3 coding sequence is TGTGCCAGCAGCGGGGACCCGACTGCCTACGAGCAGTACTTC.

The rearrangement links TRBV7-3 to TRBJ2-5, with 9 nucleotides matching TRBD1. CDR3 size: 16 residues. V gave up 4 bases and J gave up 5 bases; unmatched junction bases: 11. Per germline, CDR1 SGHTA and CDR2 FQGTGA. The CDR3 DNA is TGTGCCAGCAGCTCAGGGACAGGGCCCGACGTGGAGACCCAGTACTTC. This codes for CASSSGTGPDVETQYF.

This chain connects TRBV2 to TRBJ2-7; 7 nucleotides line up with TRBD2. Trimming took 5 bases from V and 3 from J; bases not matched to a gene: 10. Germline V gene sequence: CDR1 SNHLY, CDR2 FYNNEI. The CDR3 consists of 15 residues. CDR3 nucleotide sequence: TGTGCCAGCAGTACTGCGGGGCTAGCGGTCTACGAGCAGTACTTC. It yields the protein CASSTAGLAVYEQYF.

The V gene is TRBV7-2, the J gene TRBJ2-5; D is perhaps TRBD2 (6 bases). The CDR3 is 14 residues long. The V end was cut by 2 bases, the J end by 1 base, with 8 bases between. The germline gives CDR1 SGHTA, CDR2 FQGNSA. CDR3 bases: TGTGCCAGCAGCTTAATGGGGGGCCAAGAGACCCAGTACTTC. Encoded protein: CASSLMGGQETQYF. Full variable domain (rest looked up from reference TRBV7-2 and TRBJ2-5): GAGVSQSPSNKVTEKGKDVELRCDPISGHTALYWYRQSLGQGLEFLIYFQGNSAPDKSGLPSDRFSAERTGGSVSTLTIQRTQQEDSAVYLCASSLMGGQETQYFGPGTRLLVL.

Concerning this clone itself: The same CDR3 can be traced to other DNA sequences in this sample. The chain recombines TRBV28 with TRBJ2-5, with D possibly matching TRBD2 (5 bases). The V end lost 7 bases, the J end lost 0 bases, and 6 bases lay between the germline ends. Germline CDR1 and CDR2: MDHEN and SYDVKM. The CDR3 is 12 residues long. In nucleotides, the CDR3 is TGTGCCAGCACCGGGGACCAAGAGACCCAGTACTTC. This sequence encodes CASTGDQETQYF.

The rearrangement uses TRBV19 and TRBJ2-1; weak D call: TRBD1 (6 bases). The CDR3 is 13 amino acids. CDR1 is LNHDA and CDR2 is SQIVND in the germline V gene (reference sequence). V was pared by 9 bases and J by 5 bases, with 14 bases between. Written as DNA, the CDR3 is TGTGCCAGAGAGGGGGTTGACAACAATGAGCAGTTCTTC. Translation gives CAREGVDNNEQFF.

The CDR3 nucleotides read TGTGCCAGCAGTGAAGATCTCATCGGAAACACCATATATTTT. Translated, it gives CASSEDLIGNTIYF. The rearrangement joins TRBV6-1 to TRBJ1-3, with D unresolved. The V end was cut by 1 base, the J end by 4 bases, with 8 bases between. The germline V gene has CDR1 MNHNS and CDR2 SASEGT. The length of the CDR3 is 14 residues.